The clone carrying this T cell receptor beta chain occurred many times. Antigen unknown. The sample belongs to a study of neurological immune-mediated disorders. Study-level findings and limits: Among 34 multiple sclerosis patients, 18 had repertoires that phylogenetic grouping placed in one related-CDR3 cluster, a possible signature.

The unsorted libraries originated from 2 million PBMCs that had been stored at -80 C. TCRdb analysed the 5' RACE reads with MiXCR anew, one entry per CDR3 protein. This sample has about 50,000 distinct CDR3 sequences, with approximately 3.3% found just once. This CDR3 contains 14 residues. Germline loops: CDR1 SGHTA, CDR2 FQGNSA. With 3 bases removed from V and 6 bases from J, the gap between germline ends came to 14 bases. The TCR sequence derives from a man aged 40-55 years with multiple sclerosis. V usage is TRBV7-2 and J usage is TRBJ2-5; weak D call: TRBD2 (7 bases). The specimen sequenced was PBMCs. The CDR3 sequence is CASSFVGGGQTQYF. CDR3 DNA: TGTGCCAGCAGCTTTGTGGGGGGGGGGCAGACCCAGTACTTC.